This T cell receptor (beta chain) originates from a study of T cell repertoires in cytomegalovirus infection. Across the study: Shared public TCR beta signatures pointed to both CMV infection and a matching HLA type.

Study observations and caveats: Ex vivo, HLA-C-restricted CMV-specific TCR beta clonotypes prevailed over the rest of the response.

Regarding this clonotype: Its antigen is as yet unknown.

Each CDR3 protein is one row after TCRdb ran MiXCR on the reads. This sample has about 310,000 distinct CDR3 sequences; 25% occur once, and the top ten carry 13%. The CDR3 is made up of 17 amino acids. Per the germline V gene, CDR1 is ENHRY and CDR2 is SYGVKD. Trimming removed 0 bases from V and 4 bases from J, with 18 bases in between. The sample was cultured PBMCs, taken from culture after CMV antigen stimulation. The receptor's source is a human donor in good health (CMV status not recorded). Some clones in this sample may be carry-over from other donors' samples. J is TRBJ2-5 and V is TRBV10-3, with D perhaps matching TRBD2 (6 bases). The DNA of the CDR3 is TGTGCCATCAGTGAGTCGATAACTTCTAGCGTAGGAGAGACCCAGTACTTC. Translation: CAISESITSSVGETQYF.